The 5 T cell receptor beta chains below were found in one sample sequenced in a study of intratumoral heterogeneity in liver cancer. Sequenced by immunoSEQ multiplex PCR; TCRdb stores in-frame clones only, minus some. This table holds about 5,900 clones, around 68% found once. The source material was tumor-adjacent normal tissue, sampled before any cancer treatment. The source of these receptors is a man between 65 and 79 years old with hepatocellular carcinoma.

The chain uses TRBV6-5 and TRBJ2-5, with D possibly matching TRBD1 (6 bases). The V gene's germline CDR1 is MNHEY and CDR2 SVGAGI. The CDR3 sequence is 11 residues long. The germline V and J ends were trimmed by 9 bases and 5 bases, with 10 bases remaining between them. This chain's CDR3 is CASTGMETQYF. CDR3 sequence (DNA): TGTGCCAGTACAGGGATGGAGACCCAGTACTTC.

The chain links TRBV7-2 to TRBJ2-2; the match to TRBD2 covers 7 bases. This CDR3 is 15 amino acids long. The V and J ends lost 7 bases and 0 bases, in that order; junction bases with no gene match: 5. Germline V CDR1 and CDR2: SGHTA, FQGNSA. The CDR3 DNA sequence: TGTGCCAGCATGAGCGGGACCGCGAACACCGGGGAGCTGTTTTTT. Residues: CASMSGTANTGELFF.

The V call is TRBV9, the J call TRBJ2-1, with TRBD2 matching 8 bases. CDR1 SGDLS and CDR2 YYNGEE come from the germline V gene. The trim removed 4 bases at V and 2 bases at J, leaving 5 bases unmatched. CDR3 length: 15 residues. CDR3 coding DNA: TGTGCCAGCAGCCCCTCGGGGGGGACCTACAATGAGCAGTTCTTC. It translates to CASSPSGGTYNEQFF. The variable domain in full, completed from reference TRBV9 and TRBJ2-1, reads DSGVTQTPKHLITATGQRVTLRCSPRSGDLSVYWYQQSLDQGLQFLIQYYNGEERAKGNILERFSAQQFPDLHSELNLSSLELGDSALYFCASSPSGGTYNEQFFGPGTRLTVL.

J is TRBJ1-1 and V is TRBV29-1, with TRBD1 identical over 8 bases. Germline V gene sequence: CDR1 SQVTM, CDR2 ANQGSEA. J gave up 1 base and V 3 bases, and 4 bases lay outside the gene matches. The CDR3 extends over 14 amino acids. The CDR3 bases are TGCAGCGTTGACAGGGGGCTTACGAACACTGAAGCTTTCTTT. Protein product: CSVDRGLTNTEAFF.

The chain employs TRBV11-3 and TRBJ2-2; D remains ambiguous. The V and J ends lost 1 base and 10 bases respectively, with 4 bases between them. CDR1 and CDR2 (germline): SGHNT, YENEEA. CDR3 size: 11 residues. CDR3 region: CASSLGLELFF. The CDR3 DNA is TGTGCCAGCAGCTTAGGGTTGGAGCTGTTTTTT.